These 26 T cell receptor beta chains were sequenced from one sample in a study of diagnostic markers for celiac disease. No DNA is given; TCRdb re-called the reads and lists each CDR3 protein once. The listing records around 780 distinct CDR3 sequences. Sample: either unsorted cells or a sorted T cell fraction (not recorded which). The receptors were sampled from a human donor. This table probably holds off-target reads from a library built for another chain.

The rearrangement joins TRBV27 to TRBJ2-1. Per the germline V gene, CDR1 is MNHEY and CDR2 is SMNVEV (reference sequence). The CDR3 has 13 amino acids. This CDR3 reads CASSLNFYNEQFF.

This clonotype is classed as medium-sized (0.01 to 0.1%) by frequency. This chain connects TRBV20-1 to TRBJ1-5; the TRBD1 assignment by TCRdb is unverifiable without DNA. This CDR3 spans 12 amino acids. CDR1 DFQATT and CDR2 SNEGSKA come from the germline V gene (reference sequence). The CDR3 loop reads CSATSPGKPQHF.

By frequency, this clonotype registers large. The CDR3 spells CASKDPEGDTEAFF. The genes are TRBV19 and TRBJ1-1; checking the TCRdb D call of TRBD1 is not possible without DNA. The CDR3 extends over 14 amino acids. The germline V gene encodes CDR1 LNHDA and CDR2 SQIVND (reference sequence).

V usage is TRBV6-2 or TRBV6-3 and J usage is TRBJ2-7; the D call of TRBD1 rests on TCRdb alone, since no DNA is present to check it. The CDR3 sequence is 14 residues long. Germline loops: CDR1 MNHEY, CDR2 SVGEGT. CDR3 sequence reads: CASRTGTGLYEQYF.

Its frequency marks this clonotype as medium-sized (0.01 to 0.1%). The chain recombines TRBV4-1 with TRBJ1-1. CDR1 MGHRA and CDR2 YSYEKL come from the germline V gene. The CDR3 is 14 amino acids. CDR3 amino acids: CASSRGWGNTEAFF.

The CDR3 region is CASSRLGGYYGYTF. The V and J genes are TRBV28 and TRBJ1-2. There are 14 residues in the CDR3. The germline gives CDR1 MDHEN, CDR2 SYDVKM.

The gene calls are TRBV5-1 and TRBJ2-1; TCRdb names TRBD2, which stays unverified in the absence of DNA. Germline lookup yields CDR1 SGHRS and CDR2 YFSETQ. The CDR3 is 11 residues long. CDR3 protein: CASSQGLEQFF.

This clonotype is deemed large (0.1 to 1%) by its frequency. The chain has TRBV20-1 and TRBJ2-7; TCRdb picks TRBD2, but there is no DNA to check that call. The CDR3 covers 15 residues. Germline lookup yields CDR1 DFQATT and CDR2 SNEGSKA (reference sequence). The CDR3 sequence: CSAREVTSVGLRQYF.

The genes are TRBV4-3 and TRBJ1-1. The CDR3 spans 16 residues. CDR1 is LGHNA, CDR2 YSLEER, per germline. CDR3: CASSQDLATGNTEAFF.

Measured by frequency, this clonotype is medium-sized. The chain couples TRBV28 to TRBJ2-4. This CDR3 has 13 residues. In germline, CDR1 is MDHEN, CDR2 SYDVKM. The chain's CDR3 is CASSSPAKNIQYF. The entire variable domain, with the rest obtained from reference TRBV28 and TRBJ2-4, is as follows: DVKVTQSSRYLVKRTGEKVFLECVQDMDHENMFWYRQDPGLGLRLIYFSYDVKMKEKGDIPEGYSVSREKKERFSLILESASTNQTSMYLCASSSPAKNIQYFGAGTRLSVL.

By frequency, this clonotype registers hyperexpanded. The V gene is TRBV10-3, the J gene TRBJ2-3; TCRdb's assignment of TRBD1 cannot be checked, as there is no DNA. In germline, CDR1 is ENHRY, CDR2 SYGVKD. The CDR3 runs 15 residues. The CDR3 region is CAISEGEASTDTQYF.

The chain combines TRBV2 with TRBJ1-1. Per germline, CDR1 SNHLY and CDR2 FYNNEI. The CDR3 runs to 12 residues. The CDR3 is CASLGRETEAFF.

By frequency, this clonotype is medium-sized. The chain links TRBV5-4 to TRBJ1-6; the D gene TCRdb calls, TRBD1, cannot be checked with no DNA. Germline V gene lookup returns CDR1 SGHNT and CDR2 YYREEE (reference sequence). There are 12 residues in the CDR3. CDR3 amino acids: CASSSGNSPLHF. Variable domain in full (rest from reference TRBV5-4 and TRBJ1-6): ETGVTQSPTHLIKTRGQQVTLRCSSQSGHNTVSWYQQALGQGPQFIFQYYREEENGRGNFPPRFSGLQFPNYSSELNVNALELDDSALYLCASSSGNSPLHFGNGTRLTVT.

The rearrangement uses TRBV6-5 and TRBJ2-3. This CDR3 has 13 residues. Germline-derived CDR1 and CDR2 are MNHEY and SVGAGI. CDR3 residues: CASSDLKGDTQYF.

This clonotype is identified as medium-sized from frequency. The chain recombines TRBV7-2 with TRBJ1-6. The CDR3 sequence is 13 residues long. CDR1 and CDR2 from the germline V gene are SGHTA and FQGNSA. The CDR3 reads CASSLERLSPLHF. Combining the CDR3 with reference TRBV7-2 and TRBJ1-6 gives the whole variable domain GAGVSQSPSNKVTEKGKDVELRCDPISGHTALYWYRQSLGQGLEFLIYFQGNSAPDKSGLPSDRFSAERTGGSVSTLTIQRTQQEDSAVYLCASSLERLSPLHFGNGTRLTVT.

The CDR3 sequence: CSARDQRAGTYEQYF. The chain has TRBV20-1 and TRBJ2-7; TCRdb gives TRBD2 as the D gene, but with no DNA this cannot be confirmed. The germline gives CDR1 DFQATT, CDR2 SNEGSKA (reference sequence). The CDR3 covers 15 residues.

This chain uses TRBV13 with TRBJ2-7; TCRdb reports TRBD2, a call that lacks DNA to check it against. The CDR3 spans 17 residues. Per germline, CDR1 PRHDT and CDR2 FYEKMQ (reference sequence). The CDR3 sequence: CASSQSWTSGGFYEQYF.

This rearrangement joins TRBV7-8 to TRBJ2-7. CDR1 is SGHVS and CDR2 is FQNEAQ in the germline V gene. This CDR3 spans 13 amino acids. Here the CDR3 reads CASSSVAYGEQYF. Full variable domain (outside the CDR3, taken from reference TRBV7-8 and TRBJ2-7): GAGVSQSPRYKVAKRGQDVALRCDPISGHVSLFWYQQALGQGPEFLTYFQNEAQLDKSGLPSDRFFAERPEGSVSTLKIQRTQQEDSAVYLCASSSVAYGEQYFGPGTRLTVT.

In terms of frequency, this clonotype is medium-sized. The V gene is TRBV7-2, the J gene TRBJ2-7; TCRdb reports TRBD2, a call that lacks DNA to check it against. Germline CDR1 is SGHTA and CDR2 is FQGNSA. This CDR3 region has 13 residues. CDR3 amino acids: CASSLQAGGEQYF. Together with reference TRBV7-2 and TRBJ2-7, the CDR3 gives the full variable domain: GAGVSQSPSNKVTEKGKDVELRCDPISGHTALYWYRQSLGQGLEFLIYFQGNSAPDKSGLPSDRFSAERTGGSVSTLTIQRTQQEDSAVYLCASSLQAGGEQYFGPGTRLTVT.

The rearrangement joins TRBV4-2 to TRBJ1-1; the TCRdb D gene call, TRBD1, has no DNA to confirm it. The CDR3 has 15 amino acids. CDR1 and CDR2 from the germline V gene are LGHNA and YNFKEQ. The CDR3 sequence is CASSQEDRPNTEAFF.

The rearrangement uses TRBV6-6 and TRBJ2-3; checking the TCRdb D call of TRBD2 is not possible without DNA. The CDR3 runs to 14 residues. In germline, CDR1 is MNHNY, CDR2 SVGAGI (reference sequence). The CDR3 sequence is CASKGSGGTDTQYF.

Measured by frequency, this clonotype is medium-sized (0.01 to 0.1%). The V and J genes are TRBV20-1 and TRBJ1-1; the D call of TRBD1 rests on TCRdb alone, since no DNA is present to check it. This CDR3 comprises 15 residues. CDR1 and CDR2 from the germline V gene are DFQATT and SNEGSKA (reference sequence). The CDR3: CSAGGTGSGNTEAFF.

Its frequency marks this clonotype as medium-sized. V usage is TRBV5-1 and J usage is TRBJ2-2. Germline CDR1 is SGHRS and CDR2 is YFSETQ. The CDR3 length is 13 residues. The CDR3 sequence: CAGRGIDAGELFF.

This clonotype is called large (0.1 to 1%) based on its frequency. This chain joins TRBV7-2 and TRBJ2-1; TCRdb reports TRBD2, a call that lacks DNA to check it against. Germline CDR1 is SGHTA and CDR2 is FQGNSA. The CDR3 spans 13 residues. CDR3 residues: CASSLGLSNEQFF.

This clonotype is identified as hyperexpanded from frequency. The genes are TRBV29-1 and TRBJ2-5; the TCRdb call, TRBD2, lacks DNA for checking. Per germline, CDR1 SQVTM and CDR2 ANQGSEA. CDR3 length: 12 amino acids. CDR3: CSVRVGGETQYF.

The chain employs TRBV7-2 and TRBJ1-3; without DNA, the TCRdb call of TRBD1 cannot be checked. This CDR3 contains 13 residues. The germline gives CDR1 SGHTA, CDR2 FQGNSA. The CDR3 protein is CASSSQGGDTIYF. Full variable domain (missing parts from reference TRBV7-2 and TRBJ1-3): GAGVSQSPSNKVTEKGKDVELRCDPISGHTALYWYRQSLGQGLEFLIYFQGNSAPDKSGLPSDRFSAERTGGSVSTLTIQRTQQEDSAVYLCASSSQGGDTIYFGEGSWLTVV.